This T cell receptor (beta chain) was profiled in a study of technical replicates of blood from several donors. TCRdb keeps only in-frame clones here, not all; method: immunoSEQ multiplex PCR. The profile shows around 84,000 clones, approximately 90% of them singletons. Sequenced: T cells isolated from PBMCs. This TCR came from a human donor in good health.

The CDR3 nucleotides read TGCGCCAGCAGCCAATACTCGTCCGCAACTAATGAAAAACTGTTTTTT. As protein: CASSQYSSATNEKLFF. The genes are TRBV4-1 and TRBJ1-4; D gene ambiguous. V was shortened by 2 bases and J by 0 bases, with 10 bases between the two germline ends. Germline CDR1 MGHRA, CDR2 YSYEKL. The CDR3 extends over 16 amino acids.